This is a list of T cell receptor beta chains from one sample in a study of CD8 T cells in Susac syndrome. MiXCR was run by TCRdb on the immunoSEQ multiplex PCR reads, yielding one entry per CDR3 protein. The sample yields approximately 300,000 distinct CDR3 sequences, approximately 85% seen once. The sample comprised CD8+ T cells from PBMCs. These receptors came from a human donor with multiple sclerosis. Each CDR3 is given with its conserved first and last residue. The D gene is left open where the match is weak. Not every row has a clone size; where given, it reads once, few, many or a size class.

TRBD1 TRBJ1-6 . TRBV4-1 CASSQGSGQASYNSPLHF TGCGCCAGCAGCCAAGGAAGTGGACAGGCCTCCTATAATTCACCCCTCCACTTT
. TRBJ2-5 . TRBV23-1 CASSRQRLYQETQYF TGCGCCAGCAGTCGTCAGAGATTATACCAAGAGACCCAGTACTTC
. TRBJ1-1 . TRBV28 CASKEGLAGTEAFF TGTGCCAGCAAGGAGGGCCTCGCGGGCACTGAAGCTTTCTTT
. TRBJ1-1 . TRBV6-5 CASSYRDGPGYAFF TGTGCCAGCAGTTACCGGGACGGGCCGGGTTACGCTTTCTTT
TRBD2 TRBJ2-1 few TRBV9 CASSVGTSGTYNEQFF TGTGCCAGCAGCGTGGGGACTAGCGGCACCTACAATGAGCAGTTCTTC
. TRBJ2-5 once TRBV10-3 CAISGTGKGGETQYF TGTGCCATCAGTGGGACTGGCAAAGGGGGGGAGACCCAGTACTTC
TRBD2 TRBJ2-7 once TRBV6-1 CASLGLELAGYEQYF TGTGCCAGCTTGGGCCTTGAGCTAGCGGGATACGAGCAGTACTTC
. TRBJ1-5 . TRBV27 CASSLSDTSNQPQHF TGTGCCAGCAGTTTATCGGACACTAGCAATCAGCCCCAGCATTTT
TRBD2 TRBJ2-2 . TRBV27 CASRPRAGENTGELFF TGTGCCAGCAGACCCCGCGCGGGAGAGAACACCGGGGAGCTGTTTTTT
TRBD2 TRBJ2-5 . TRBV6-2/TRBV6-3 CASSYSKFGLADQETQYF TGTGCCAGCAGTTACTCGAAATTCGGACTAGCGGATCAAGAGACCCAGTACTTC
TRBD1 TRBJ1-2 once TRBV20-1 CSARDHRGTGYYGYTF TGCAGTGCTAGAGATCATCGGGGGACAGGGTACTATGGCTACACCTTC
. TRBJ2-1 . TRBV5-8 CASSFREYNEQFF TGTGCCAGCAGCTTCCGGGAGTACAATGAGCAGTTCTTC
TRBD1 TRBJ2-7 . TRBV19 CASSAFGTGRNEQYF TGTGCCAGTAGTGCGTTCGGGACAGGGAGGAACGAGCAGTACTTC
TRBD2 TRBJ2-7 . TRBV5-8 CASSLELAGGFYEQYF TGTGCCAGCAGCTTGGAACTAGCGGGAGGGTTCTACGAGCAGTACTTC
. TRBJ1-3 . TRBV29-1 CSVDGDSGNTIYF TGCAGCGTTGATGGGGACTCTGGAAACACCATATATTTT
TRBD2 TRBJ2-1 . TRBV7-9 CASSLAEASPLAGYNEQFF TGTGCCAGCAGCTTAGCGGAGGCCAGCCCCTTAGCGGGCTACAATGAGCAGTTCTTC
. TRBJ2-6 . TRBV6-2/TRBV6-3 CASSYPYMRISGANVLTF TGTGCCAGCAGTTACCCTTATATGAGGATCTCTGGGGCCAACGTCCTGACTTTC
. TRBJ1-1 . TRBV4-1 CASSQLAGYENTEAFF TGCGCCAGCAGCCAACTTGCGGGGTATGAGAACACTGAAGCTTTCTTT
. TRBJ2-7 . TRBV15 CATSREAYEQYF TGTGCCACCAGCAGAGAGGCCTACGAGCAGTACTTC
TRBD1 TRBJ2-2 . TRBV28 CASSFLRTGGGTGELFF TGTGCCAGCAGTTTTTTGAGGACAGGGGGAGGGACCGGGGAGCTGTTTTTT
. TRBJ2-5 . TRBV11-2 CASSLDGSQETQYF TGTGCCAGCAGCTTAGATGGATCCCAAGAGACCCAGTACTTC
. TRBJ1-2 . TRBV27 CASSENAPNYGYTF TGTGCCAGCAGTGAAAACGCCCCTAACTATGGCTACACCTTC
. TRBJ1-3 . TRBV14 CASSQSWGISNENTIYF TGTGCCAGCAGCCAATCTTGGGGGATCTCTAATGAAAACACCATATATTTT
. TRBJ1-1 . TRBV19 CASSIGAGDWNTEAFF TGTGCCAGTAGTATTGGGGCAGGGGATTGGAACACTGAAGCTTTCTTT
. TRBJ1-1 . TRBV10-3 CAISESKPGILEAFF TGTGCCATCAGTGAGTCGAAACCAGGGATCCTGGAAGCTTTCTTT
TRBD2 TRBJ2-1 . TRBV3-1 CARVAGPGGHEQFF TGTGCCAGGGTAGCGGGCCCCGGTGGGCATGAGCAGTTCTTC
. TRBJ1-2 . TRBV4-1 CASSQGGATNYGYTF TGCGCCAGCAGCCAAGGAGGGGCTACTAACTATGGCTACACCTTC
TRBD2 TRBJ2-1 . TRBV19 CASTPLRSGALNEQFF TGTGCCAGTACGCCCCTAAGGAGCGGGGCCCTCAATGAGCAGTTCTTC
. TRBJ2-1 once TRBV5-1 CASSLSGGLGNEQFF TGCGCCAGCAGCTTGAGTGGGGGCCTGGGTAATGAGCAGTTCTTC
. TRBJ1-1 few TRBV28 CASSPSGRIEAFF TGTGCCAGCAGTCCCTCAGGACGGATTGAAGCTTTCTTT
. TRBJ2-5 . TRBV6-2/TRBV6-3 CASSLNLLETQYF TGTGCCAGCAGCCTCAACCTGCTGGAGACCCAGTACTTC
. TRBJ1-1 . TRBV6-6 CASSYLGGGVRTEAFF TGTGCCAGCAGTTACCTGGGAGGGGGGGTGAGGACTGAAGCTTTCTTT
TRBD2 TRBJ2-1 few TRBV7-9 CASSLELAGGAYNEQFF TGTGCCAGCAGCTTAGAACTAGCGGGAGGAGCCTACAATGAGCAGTTCTTC
TRBD1 TRBJ1-5 . TRBV6-4 CASSATGGGNQPQHF TGTGCCAGCAGCGCTACAGGGGGGGGAAATCAGCCCCAGCATTTT
TRBD1 TRBJ2-5 . TRBV4-1 CASGVQGATQETQYF TGCGCCAGCGGTGTACAGGGGGCCACGCAAGAGACCCAGTACTTC
. TRBJ2-4 . TRBV28 CASSLVRGGGAKNIQYF TGTGCCAGCAGTTTAGTTAGGGGAGGGGGAGCCAAAAACATTCAGTACTTC
. TRBJ2-1 . TRBV5-1 CASSLNSVSYNEQFF TGCGCCAGCAGCTTGAACTCTGTCTCCTACAATGAGCAGTTCTTC
TRBD2 TRBJ2-7 few TRBV11-2 CASSSRLAGAPYEQYF TGTGCCAGCAGCTCCCGACTAGCGGGGGCCCCCTACGAGCAGTACTTC
. TRBJ2-1 once TRBV27 CASGYGAHEQFF TGTGCCAGCGGGTATGGAGCCCATGAGCAGTTCTTC
. TRBJ2-2 . TRBV20-1 CSASSGVDFAGELFF TGCAGTGCTTCATCAGGGGTAGATTTCGCCGGGGAGCTGTTTTTT
TRBD2 TRBJ2-7 few TRBV13 CASSSSLAGGPPQSSYEQYF TGTGCCAGCAGCTCCTCTTTAGCGGGAGGGCCGCCCCAGAGCTCCTACGAGCAGTACTTC
. TRBJ2-2 . TRBV6-4 CASSDEVTSTGELFF TGTGCCAGCAGTGACGAGGTGACCAGCACCGGGGAGCTGTTTTTT
TRBD2 TRBJ2-1 . TRBV7-2 CASRTIAGGTYNEQFF TGTGCCAGCAGGACGATAGCGGGAGGGACCTACAATGAGCAGTTCTTC
. TRBJ1-2 . TRBV27 CASSFSAVYGYTF TGTGCCAGCAGTTTCTCGGCAGTCTATGGCTACACCTTC
TRBD1 TRBJ2-5 . TRBV2 CASSEASGTGGSETQYF TGTGCCAGCAGTGAAGCAAGCGGGACAGGGGGCTCGGAGACCCAGTACTTC
. TRBJ2-5 once TRBV19 CASSIGVQETQYF TGTGCCAGTAGTATAGGCGTCCAAGAGACCCAGTACTTC
TRBD2 TRBJ2-1 . TRBV27 CASSFLAAVYNEQFF TGTGCCAGCAGTTTTCTAGCGGCCGTTTACAATGAGCAGTTCTTC
. TRBJ2-1 . TRBV3-1 CASSQEGTGSYNEQFF TGTGCCAGCAGCCAAGAAGGAACGGGCTCCTACAATGAGCAGTTCTTC
TRBD1 TRBJ2-3 . TRBV25-1 CASSPPGQGLADTQYF TGTGCCAGCAGCCCTCCGGGACAGGGATTAGCAGATACGCAGTATTTT
. TRBJ2-3 . TRBV6-2/TRBV6-3 CASSYGVSFADTQYF TGTGCCAGCAGTTACGGTGTCAGTTTTGCAGATACGCAGTATTTT
TRBD1 TRBJ1-1 . TRBV6-2/TRBV6-3 CASSTPGGRTEAFF TGTGCCAGCAGCACCCCAGGGGGGAGGACTGAAGCTTTCTTT
. TRBJ1-1 . TRBV5-4 CASSPGGFETEAFF TGTGCCAGCAGCCCCGGGGGGTTCGAGACGGAAGCTTTCTTT
TRBD1 TRBJ2-7 . TRBV28 CASSFWDRVSYEQYF TGTGCCAGCAGTTTTTGGGACAGAGTCTCCTACGAGCAGTACTTC
. TRBJ1-2 . TRBV4-3 CASSQADSANYGYTF TGCGCCAGCAGCCAAGCGGACAGTGCTAACTATGGCTACACCTTC
TRBD2 TRBJ2-1 . TRBV6-5 CASSYSIGLAGSNEQFF TGTGCCAGCAGTTACTCGATTGGGCTAGCGGGCAGCAATGAGCAGTTCTTC
. TRBJ2-2 . TRBV28 CASSLPYSGDTGELFF TGTGCCAGCAGTTTACCATATAGCGGCGACACCGGGGAGCTGTTTTTT
. TRBJ2-3 . TRBV7-9 CASSTRTDTQYF TGTGCCAGCAGCACTCGCACAGATACGCAGTATTTT
TRBD1 TRBJ2-7 . TRBV7-3 CASSLTLTGAANEQYF TGTGCCAGCAGCTTAACTCTGACAGGGGCGGCCAACGAGCAGTACTTC
. TRBJ2-7 once TRBV28 CASQPAGSREQYF TGTGCCTCCCAGCCGGCAGGGTCGCGGGAGCAGTACTTC